This T cell receptor (beta chain) was captured in a study of monozygotic twins with inflammatory bowel disease. The CDR3 sequence is 13 residues long. Germline V gives CDR1 MNHEY, CDR2 SMNVEV (reference sequence). After re-calling the 5' RACE reads, TCRdb lists one entry per CDR3 protein, DNA absent. This sample lists some 330,000 distinct CDR3 sequences; its ten largest clones have approximately 5.9%. The sequence was obtained from a human donor with ulcerative colitis or Crohn's disease, or a healthy co-twin of an affected twin (not recorded which). Input material: blood. V usage is TRBV27 and J usage is TRBJ1-2; TCRdb proposes TRBD1, but this gene call is untestable without DNA. CDR3 region: CASRQNRDYGYTF.